This note documents a single T cell receptor (beta chain) sequence. Generated by immunoSEQ multiplex PCR, the TCRdb table keeps only in-frame clones and is missing some. Found here are tens of thousands of clones, roughly 69% of them singletons; the top ten hold around 4.8%. The sample originates from a study of CD4+ T cells in melanoma. V was cut by 10 bases and J by 6 bases, with 19 bases left in between. In germline, CDR1 is MNHNS, CDR2 SASEGT. The CDR3 loop spans 13 amino acids. The chain employs TRBV6-1 and TRBJ2-7; TRBD1 might be the D (6 bases). The sequenced material came from tumor tissue. The sequence was obtained from a human donor with melanoma. In DNA, the CDR3 is TGTGCCACTGGGGCCAGGGGAATCAGCGAGCAGTACTTC. Translating it yields CATGARGISEQYF.